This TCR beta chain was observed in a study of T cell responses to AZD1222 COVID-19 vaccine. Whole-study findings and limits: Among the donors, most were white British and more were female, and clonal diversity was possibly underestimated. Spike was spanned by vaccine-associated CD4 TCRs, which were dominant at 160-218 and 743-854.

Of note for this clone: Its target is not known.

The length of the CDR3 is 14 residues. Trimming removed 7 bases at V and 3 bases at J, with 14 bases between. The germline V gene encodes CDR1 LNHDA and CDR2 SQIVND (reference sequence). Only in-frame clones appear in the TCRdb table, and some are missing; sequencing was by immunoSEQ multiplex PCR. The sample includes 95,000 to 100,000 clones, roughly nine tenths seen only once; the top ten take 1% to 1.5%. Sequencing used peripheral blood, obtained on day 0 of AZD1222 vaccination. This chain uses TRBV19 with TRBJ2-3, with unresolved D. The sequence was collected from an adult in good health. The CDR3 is CASNQWANTDTQYF. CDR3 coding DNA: TGTGCCAGTAATCAGTGGGCTAATACAGATACGCAGTATTTT.